This TCR beta chain was sequenced in a study of OX40 agonist ivuxolimab in advanced cancers. Study context: Partial responses were achieved by three patients: one hepatocellular carcinoma, two cutaneous melanoma.

Repertoires were generated with immunoSEQ multiplex PCR, while TCRdb's copy carries only in-frame clones and drops some. This table has roughly 48,000 clones, 80% to 90% appearing once. The CDR3 runs to 14 residues. V dropped 9 bases and J dropped 2; count of bases not matched to a gene: 6. This chain uses TRBV23-1 with TRBJ1-4; 7 positions match TRBD1. TRBV23-1 is reported as an ORF; its role is uncertain. The sequence was collected from an adult with an advanced solid tumor such as melanoma, head and neck, liver or kidney cancer. This material consisted of CD4+ or CD8+ T cells sorted from blood, taken in a trial of the OX40 agonist ivuxolimab. CDR3: CASLPGQTNEKLFF. The CDR3 DNA follows: TGCGCCAGTTTACCGGGACAGACTAATGAAAAACTGTTTTTT.